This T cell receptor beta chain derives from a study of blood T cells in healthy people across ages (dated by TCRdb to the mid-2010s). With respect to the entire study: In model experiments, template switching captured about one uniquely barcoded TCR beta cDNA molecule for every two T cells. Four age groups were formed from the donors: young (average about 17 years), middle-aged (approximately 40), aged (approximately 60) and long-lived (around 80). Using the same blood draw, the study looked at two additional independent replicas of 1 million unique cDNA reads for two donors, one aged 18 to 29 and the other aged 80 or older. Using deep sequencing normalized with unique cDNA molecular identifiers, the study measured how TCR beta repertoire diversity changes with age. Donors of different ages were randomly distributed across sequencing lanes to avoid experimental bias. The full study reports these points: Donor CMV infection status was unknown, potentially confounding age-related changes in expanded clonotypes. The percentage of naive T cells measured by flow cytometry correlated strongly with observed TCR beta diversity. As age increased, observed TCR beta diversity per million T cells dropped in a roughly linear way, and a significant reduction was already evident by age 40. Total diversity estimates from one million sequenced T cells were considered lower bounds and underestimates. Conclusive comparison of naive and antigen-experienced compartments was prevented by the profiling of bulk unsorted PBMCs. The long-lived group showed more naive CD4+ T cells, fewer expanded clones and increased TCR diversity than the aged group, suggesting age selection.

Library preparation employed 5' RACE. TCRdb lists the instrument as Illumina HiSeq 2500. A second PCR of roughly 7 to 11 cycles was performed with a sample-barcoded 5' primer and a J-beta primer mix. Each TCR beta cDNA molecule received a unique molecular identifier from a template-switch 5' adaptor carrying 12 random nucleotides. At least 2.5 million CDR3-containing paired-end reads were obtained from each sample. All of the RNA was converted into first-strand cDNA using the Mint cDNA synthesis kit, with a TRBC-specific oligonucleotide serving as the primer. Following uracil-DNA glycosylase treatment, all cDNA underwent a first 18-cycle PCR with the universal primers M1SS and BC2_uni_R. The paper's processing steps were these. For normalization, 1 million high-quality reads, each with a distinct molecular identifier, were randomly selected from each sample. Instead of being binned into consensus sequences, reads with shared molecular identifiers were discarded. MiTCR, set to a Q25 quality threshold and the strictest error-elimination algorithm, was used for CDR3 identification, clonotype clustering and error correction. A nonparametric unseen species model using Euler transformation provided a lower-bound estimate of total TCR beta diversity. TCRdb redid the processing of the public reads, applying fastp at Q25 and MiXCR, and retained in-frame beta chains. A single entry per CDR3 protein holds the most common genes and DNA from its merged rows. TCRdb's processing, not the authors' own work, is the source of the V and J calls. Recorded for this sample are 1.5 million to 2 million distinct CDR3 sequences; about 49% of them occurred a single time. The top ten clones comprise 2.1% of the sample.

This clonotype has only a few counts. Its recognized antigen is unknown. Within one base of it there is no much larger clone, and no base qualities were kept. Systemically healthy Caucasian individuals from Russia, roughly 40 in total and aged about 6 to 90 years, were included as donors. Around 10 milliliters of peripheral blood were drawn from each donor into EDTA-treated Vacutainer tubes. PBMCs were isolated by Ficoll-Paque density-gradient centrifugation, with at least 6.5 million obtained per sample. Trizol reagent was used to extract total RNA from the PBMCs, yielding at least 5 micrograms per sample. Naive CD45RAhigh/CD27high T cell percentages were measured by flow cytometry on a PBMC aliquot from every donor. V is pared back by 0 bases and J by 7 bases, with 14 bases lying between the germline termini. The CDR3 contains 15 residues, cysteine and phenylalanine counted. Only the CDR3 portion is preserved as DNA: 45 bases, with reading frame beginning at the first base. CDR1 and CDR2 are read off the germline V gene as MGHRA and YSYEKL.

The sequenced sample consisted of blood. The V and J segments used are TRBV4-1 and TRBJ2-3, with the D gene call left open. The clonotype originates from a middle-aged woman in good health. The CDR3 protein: CASSQESSVGNTQYF. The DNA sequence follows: TGCGCCAGCAGCCAAGAGAGCTCAGTGGGGAATACGCAGTATTTT.